The rows below give T cell receptor beta chains drawn from one sample of a study of blood T cell repertoires in COVID-19. Sequenced by immunoSEQ multiplex PCR; TCRdb stores in-frame clones only, minus some. This sample has about 260,000 clones, with around 87% found just once. Source material: peripheral blood. These receptors originate from a woman in her thirties or forties who had recovered from COVID-19. The CDR3 runs from the conserved cysteine through the conserved F or W. D genes are given only for firm matches. Part of the rows lack a size; the others show once, few, many or a class for expanded clones.

>TRBV19|TRBD1|TRBJ2-1|.
TGTGCCAGTAAGAACCGGGACAGGAACAATGAGCAGTTCTTC
CASKNRDRNNEQFF
>TRBV2|TRBD1|TRBJ1-1|.
TGTGCCAGCAGTGTGGGGCAGGGGGACACTGAAGCTTTCTTT
CASSVGQGDTEAFF
>TRBV6-2/TRBV6-3|.|TRBJ1-6|.
TGTGCCAGCAGTTACAATCCCGGAAGGGGAAGTAATTCACCCCTCCACTTT
CASSYNPGRGSNSPLHF
>TRBV19|.|TRBJ1-4|.
TGTGCCAGTAGTGTCCAGCGCTGGGAGGATGAAAAACTGTTTTTT
CASSVQRWEDEKLFF
>TRBV29-1|.|TRBJ2-1|.
TGCAGCGTCCTTTTTCTAGGTGAGCAGTTCTTC
CSVLFLGEQFF
>TRBV10-2|.|TRBJ1-1|.
TGCGCCAGCAGTGGAGAGTTTGAAGCTTTCTTT
CASSGEFEAFF
>TRBV29-1|.|TRBJ2-7|once
TGCAGCGTAATTCCCCCTAACAGGGTGTCCACCGAGCAGTACTTC
CSVIPPNRVSTEQYF
>TRBV9|TRBD2|TRBJ2-3|.
TGTGCCAGCAGCCTTAGCGGGGGAGGGGGACCAGATACGCAGTATTTT
CASSLSGGGGPDTQYF
>TRBV2|TRBD1|TRBJ2-1|.
TGTGCCACCCACTGGGACAGTCAGGAATCCTACAATGAGCAGTTCTTC
CATHWDSQESYNEQFF
>TRBV5-4|TRBD2|TRBJ2-1|.
TGTGCCAGCAGCGCGACTAGCGGGGGGGACAATGAGCAGTTCTTC
CASSATSGGDNEQFF
>TRBV7-8|TRBD2|TRBJ2-5|few
TGTGCCAGCAGCTTAAAGAAGCGGGGGGGCCTATTTAGTCAAGAGACCCAGTACTTC
CASSLKKRGGLFSQETQYF
>TRBV5-6|.|TRBJ1-6|few
TGTGCCAGCAGCCAAATACAGGGATCTAATTCACCCCTCCACTTT
CASSQIQGSNSPLHF
>TRBV10-3|.|TRBJ1-1|.
TGTGCCATCAGTGACGGGGGGCAATCGGCTTTCTTT
CAISDGGQSAFF
>TRBV2|TRBD1|TRBJ1-1|.
TGTGCCAGCAGCTCGGGACAGCCGAACACTGAAGCTTTCTTT
CASSSGQPNTEAFF
>TRBV7-2|.|TRBJ1-5|.
TGTGCCAGCAGCTCAGATCCCTTCGGAGGGCCCCAGCATTTT
CASSSDPFGGPQHF
>TRBV3-1/TRBV3-2|TRBD2|TRBJ2-5|.
TGTGCCAGCAGCCGCCGGGGGGTGGCCGGGACTCAAGAGACCCAGTACTTC
CASSRRGVAGTQETQYF
>TRBV29-1|TRBD1|TRBJ1-1|.
TGCAGCGTTGAAGGGGACAGGGAGAACACTGAAGCTTTCTTT
CSVEGDRENTEAFF
>TRBV28|.|TRBJ1-5|.
TGTGCCAGCAGTTTGCGGACAGCCAACCATAGCAATCAGCCCCAGCATTTT
CASSLRTANHSNQPQHF
>TRBV19|.|TRBJ1-5|few
TGTGCCAGTAGGAAAGGACAGTTTCTTAGCAATCAGCCCCAGCATTTT
CASRKGQFLSNQPQHF
>TRBV20-1|.|TRBJ1-4|.
TGCAGTGCTAGTTTCCGGGAAAAACTGTTTTTT
CSASFREKLFF
>TRBV15|TRBD1|TRBJ1-2|.
TGTGCCACCAGCAGAACGACAGGGCCCTACACCTTC
CATSRTTGPYTF
>TRBV19|.|TRBJ2-3|.
TGTGCCAGTAGTATGCGACAGGCCCCCTTCACAGATACGCAGTATTTT
CASSMRQAPFTDTQYF
>TRBV30|.|TRBJ2-3|.
TGTGCCTGGAAGAGTCCAAGGAGTAGCACAGATACGCAGTATTTT
CAWKSPRSSTDTQYF
>TRBV2|.|TRBJ2-7|.
TGTGCCAGCAGGGAGGACGGGGACGAGCAGTACTTC
CASREDGDEQYF
>TRBV2|TRBD2|TRBJ2-1|few
TGTGCCAGCCGGTTTCGACTAGCAGTCAATGAGCAGTTCTTC
CASRFRLAVNEQFF